This TCR beta chain was sequenced during a study of T cells in Graves' hyperthyroidism and ophthalmopathy. About the study: At initial diagnosis, before any treatment had begun, peripheral blood was obtained.

RNA transcripts yielded amplified TCR beta CDR3 regions. TCR CDR3 regions were first amplified by RT-PCR with HTBI primers. TCRdb used MiXCR to reprocess the multiplex PCR reads, holding one entry per CDR3 protein. The table records around 400,000 distinct CDR3 sequences, roughly 15% of them present only once. Clinical symptoms, serum thyroxine and TRAb, thyroid ultrasound and orbital computed tomography were used for the diagnoses. The authors obtained PBMCs from about 9.5 ml of fresh peripheral blood. The CDR3 length is 15 residues. Germline V lookup: CDR1 SGHTA, CDR2 FQGTGA. After removal of 5 bases from V and 3 bases from J, the junction contained 4 bases not matched to a gene.

The rearrangement uses TRBV7-3 and TRBJ2-2; the match to TRBD1 covers 9 bases. The sequenced material came from blood. This TCR derives from a woman aged 60 to 75 with Graves' ophthalmopathy. In DNA, the CDR3 is TGTGCCAGCAGCCCCGGGACAGGGCACACCGGGGAGCTGTTTTTT. Protein product: CASSPGTGHTGELFF.